This T cell receptor (beta chain) was profiled in a study of human T cells and chemical hapten exposure. TCRdb reprocessed the RACE reads via MiXCR and lists one record per CDR3 protein. The sample holds 40,000 or so distinct CDR3 sequences, just under 4% seen once. This CDR3 region has 11 residues. Trimming stripped 9 bases from V and 2 bases from J, with 2 bases between. CDR1 is MDHEN, CDR2 SYDVKM, per germline. Stated time point: patch test 1, 2 weeks after DPC sensitization. Treatment noted: therapeutic diphenylcyclopropenone sensitization with weekly scalp DPC. Whole blood that had not been fractionated was the source of extracted total RNA.

This sequence originates from a man aged 50-60 years with alopecia areata. Some clones in this sample may be carry-over from other donors' samples. This specimen was whole blood, taken in connection with sensitization to the hapten diphenylcyclopropenone (DPC). The chain joins TRBV28 to TRBJ2-6, with D unclear. CDR3 in amino acids: CASTGANVLTF. The CDR3 bases are TGTGCCAGTACTGGGGCCAACGTCCTGACTTTC.